This T cell receptor (beta chain) was observed in a study of T cell responses to AZD1222 COVID-19 vaccine. As for this clone: This specimen includes other DNA sequences encoding the same CDR3.

The CDR3 is 11 residues long. Germline lookup yields CDR1 DFQATT and CDR2 SNEGSKA (reference sequence). Trimming shortened V by 3 bases and J by 4 bases, and 4 bases separated the two germline ends. TCRdb's table, derived via immunoSEQ multiplex PCR, lists solely in-frame clones and lacks some. The sample lists around 94,000 clones, about 88% occurring once. The material was peripheral blood, obtained on day 0 of AZD1222 vaccination. The rearrangement links TRBV20-1 to TRBJ2-1, with D unresolved. The TCR was taken from an adult in good health. The CDR3 sequence is CSARPYNEQFF. CDR3 DNA sequence: TGCAGTGCTAGGCCTTACAATGAGCAGTTCTTC.